The 18 T cell receptor beta chains presented below share a single source sample, sequenced in a study of chemoradiotherapy in HPV16-positive cancers. The table came from immunoSEQ multiplex PCR; TCRdb's copy has only in-frame clones and leaves some out. The sample records some 12,000 clones, 86% being singletons. The sample here was blood, taken from a patient who underwent chemoradiotherapy. These receptors were collected from a human donor with HPV-associated anogenital cancer.

This chain joins TRBV6-5 and TRBJ1-3; D remains unclear. The CDR3 runs to 15 residues. Germline CDR1 MNHEY, CDR2 SVGAGI. Trimming cost V 5 bases and J 4 bases, with 15 bases left between them. The CDR3 loop reads CASSAAGRGGNTIYF. CDR3 coding DNA: TGTGCCAGCAGTGCCGCGGGCCGAGGGGGAAACACCATATATTTT.

This clone came up once. The chain is built from TRBV19 and TRBJ2-7, with 8 bases matching TRBD1. Germline lookup yields CDR1 LNHDA and CDR2 SQIVND (reference sequence). Unmatched junction bases numbered 8, after V lost 5 bases and J lost 5 bases. The CDR3 sequence is 14 residues long. In nucleotides, the CDR3 is TGTGCCAGTAGTTCTCTGGACAGGGACCACGAGCAGTACTTC. Translating it yields CASSSLDRDHEQYF.

The chain is built from TRBV4-1 and TRBJ1-6; unclear D gene. V was cut by 5 bases and J by 7 bases, with 12 bases left in between. The germline V gene has CDR1 MGHRA and CDR2 YSYEKL. CDR3 length equals 14 residues. The CDR3 region is CASSVRESNSPLHF. Written as DNA, the CDR3 is TGCGCCAGCAGCGTACGGGAGAGCAATTCACCCCTCCACTTT.

The J gene is TRBJ1-1, the V gene TRBV9; D may be TRBD1 (6 bases). The CDR3 is 16 residues long. CDR1 and CDR2 from the germline V gene are SGDLS and YYNGEE. The V gene lost 5 bases and the J gene lost 3 bases, with 20 bases spanning the gap. This chain's CDR3 is CASSATGIYLDTEAFF. In nucleotides, the CDR3 is TGTGCCAGCAGTGCTACAGGGATATATCTGGACACTGAAGCTTTCTTT.

CDR3 sequence reads: CASSLATGLDTQYF. CDR3 coding DNA: TGTGCCAGCAGCTTAGCCACAGGACTGGATACGCAGTATTTT. The chain carries TRBV7-2 and TRBJ2-3, with D possibly called TRBD1 or TRBD2 (5 bases each). This CDR3 comprises 14 residues. The ends were cut back, 0 bases at V and 6 bases at J, with 10 bases in the middle. The germline CDR1 and CDR2 sequences are SGHTA and FQGNSA.

This clone was found a few times. This chain connects TRBV6-5 to TRBJ1-2; D may be TRBD1 (5 bases). CDR3 length equals 14 residues. V lost 5 bases, J lost 3 bases, and 13 bases lay in between. Germline V gene data show CDR1 as MNHEY and CDR2 as SVGAGI. CDR3 DNA: TGTGCCAGCAGTGTCCAGGGAGGAGACTATGGCTACACCTTC. Encoded protein: CASSVQGGDYGYTF.

The rearrangement uses TRBV9 and TRBJ2-4; TRBD1 matches at 12 bases. The V gene end was trimmed by 4 bases and the J gene end by 8 bases; junction bases not matched to a gene: 10. From germline, CDR1 is SGDLS and CDR2 YYNGEE. This CDR3 region has 16 residues. CDR3 sequence reads: CASSPRDRGLMDIQYF. DNA for the CDR3: TGTGCCAGCAGCCCTAGGGACAGGGGGCTTATGGACATTCAGTACTTC.

The V gene is TRBV9, the J gene TRBJ2-1; 7 bases align to TRBD1. From germline, CDR1 is SGDLS and CDR2 YYNGEE. This CDR3 spans 16 amino acids. With V trimmed by 4 bases and J by 8 bases, 15 bases remained unmatched. DNA of the CDR3: TGTGCCAGCAGCAGAGGGGACAGTGGGCAACGCGATGAGCAGTTCTTC. It is translated as CASSRGDSGQRDEQFF.

The chain carries TRBV5-5 and TRBJ2-7; D might be TRBD2 (6 bases). The ends were cut back, 0 bases at V and 2 bases at J, with 9 bases in the middle. This CDR3 comprises 14 residues. Per the germline V gene, CDR1 is SGHKS and CDR2 is YYEKEE (reference sequence). CDR3 sequence reads: CASSLAGVAYEQYF. The CDR3, as DNA: TGTGCCAGCAGCTTGGCGGGGGTTGCCTACGAGCAGTACTTC.

CDR3 nucleotide sequence: TGTGCCAGCAGAAAAGCGGGTTCACCCCTCCACTTT. Translating gives CASRKAGSPLHF. This rearrangement joins TRBV11-1 to TRBJ1-6; D is undetermined. V lost 6 bases and J lost 9, with 9 bases in between. CDR1 is SGHAT, CDR2 FQDESV, per germline (reference sequence). This CDR3 contains 12 residues. The whole variable domain, remainder taken from reference TRBV11-1 and TRBJ1-6, is EAEVAQSPRYKITEKSQAVAFWCDPISGHATLYWYRQILGQGPELLVQFQDESVVDDSQLPKDRFSAERLKGVDSTLKIQPAELGDSAMYLCASRKAGSPLHFGNGTRLTVT.

V is TRBV15 and J is TRBJ2-7, with 8 bases that match TRBD2. CDR3 length: 14 amino acids. Germline CDR1 is LNHNV and CDR2 is YYDKDF (reference sequence). V dropped 5 bases and J dropped 0; count of bases not matched to a gene: 3. CDR3 amino acids: CATSPRGGSYEQYF. The CDR3 DNA sequence: TGTGCCACCAGCCCCCGGGGGGGCTCCTACGAGCAGTACTTC.

The rearrangement links TRBV30 to TRBJ2-3; 8 bases fit TRBD1. V dropped 3 bases and J dropped 2; count of bases not matched to a gene: 7. CDR3 length: 15 amino acids. Germline V gene sequence: CDR1 GTSNPN, CDR2 SVGIG (reference sequence). The CDR3 region has the DNA TGTGCCTGGAGAGACAGGGGCACACACACAGATACGCAGTATTTT. It is translated as CAWRDRGTHTDTQYF.

The chain recombines TRBV10-1 with TRBJ2-3; D may be TRBD1 or TRBD2 (6 bases each). Trimming stripped 3 bases from V and 6 bases from J, with 16 bases between. Germline lookup yields CDR1 WNHNN and CDR2 SYGVQD (reference sequence). This CDR3 is 15 amino acids long. CDR3 in amino acids: CASSESRGGGDTQYF. DNA for the CDR3: TGCGCCAGCAGTGAATCAAGAGGAGGGGGGGATACGCAGTATTTT.

The chain has TRBV15 and TRBJ2-4; 8 positions agree with TRBD2. The V segment lost 0 bases and the J segment 9 bases; nucleotides outside the gene matches: 7. From germline, CDR1 is LNHNV and CDR2 YYDKDF (reference sequence). The CDR3 loop spans 15 amino acids. This CDR3 is CATSREAGGGGIQYF. CDR3 DNA: TGTGCCACCAGCAGAGAGGCGGGGGGAGGGGGCATTCAGTACTTC.

V is TRBV13 and J is TRBJ2-7, with D possibly being TRBD2 (6 bases). There are 15 residues in the CDR3. Deletions cut 5 bases from V and 0 bases from J, with 14 bases between. CDR1 PRHDT and CDR2 FYEKMQ come from the germline V gene (reference sequence). In DNA form, the CDR3 reads TGTGCCAGCAGCCAGGGACTTGTCAGCTCCTACGAGCAGTACTTC. It yields the protein CASSQGLVSSYEQYF.

V is TRBV5-1 and J is TRBJ1-5, with D hard to call. Trimming removed 4 bases from V and 3 bases from J, with 8 bases in between. The CDR3 has 13 amino acids. Germline V gene data show CDR1 as SGHRS and CDR2 as YFSETQ. CDR3 sequence: CASSPAVNQPQHF. In DNA, the CDR3 is TGCGCCAGCAGCCCGGCCGTCAATCAGCCCCAGCATTTT.

The rearrangement uses TRBV5-6 and TRBJ1-2; D possibly corresponds to TRBD1 (6 bases). CDR1 and CDR2 (germline): SGHDT, YYEEEE. There are 14 residues in the CDR3. Trimming took 0 bases from V and 8 from J, leaving 14 bases between them. The CDR3 coding sequence is TGTGCCAGCAGCTTGGCCCTCACAGGGCGCGGCTACACCTTC. Translated: CASSLALTGRGYTF.

This clone was found once. The rearrangement uses TRBV30 and TRBJ1-2; 7 bases match TRBD1. Germline V CDR1 and CDR2: GTSNPN, SVGIG (reference sequence). Trimming removed 2 bases from V and 3 bases from J; junction bases left unmatched: 9. The CDR3 covers 15 residues. The DNA for the CDR3 is TGTGCCTGGAGTAAGGTTAACAGGGGCCACTATGGCTACACCTTC. It is translated as CAWSKVNRGHYGYTF. Drawing the rest from reference TRBV30 and TRBJ1-2, the complete variable domain is SQTIHQWPATLVQPVGSPLSLECTVEGTSNPNLYWYRQAAGRGLQLLFYSVGIGQISSEVPQNLSASRPQDRQFILSSKKLLLSDSGFYLCAWSKVNRGHYGYTFGSGTRLTVV.